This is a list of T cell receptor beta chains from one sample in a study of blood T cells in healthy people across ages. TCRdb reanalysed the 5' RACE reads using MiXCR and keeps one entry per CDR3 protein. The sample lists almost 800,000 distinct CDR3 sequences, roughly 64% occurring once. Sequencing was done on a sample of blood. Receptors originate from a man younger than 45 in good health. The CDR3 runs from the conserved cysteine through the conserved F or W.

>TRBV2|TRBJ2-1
CASRVGGRQEQFF
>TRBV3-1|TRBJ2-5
CASSQDHRREQYF
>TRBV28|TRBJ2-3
CASSSRKGAKDTQYF
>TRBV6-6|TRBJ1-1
CASTSGQGNTEAFF
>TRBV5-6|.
CASSSSRRTGVYEQYF
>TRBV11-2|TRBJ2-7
CASSRAGTPSYEQYF
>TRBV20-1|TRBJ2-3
CSAPTASADTQYF
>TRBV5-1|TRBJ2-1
CASSLEVGGDNEQFF
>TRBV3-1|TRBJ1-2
CASSLGVEGGYTF
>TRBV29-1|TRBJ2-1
CSASGDLSSYNEQFF
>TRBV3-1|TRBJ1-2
CASSQGGTVNYGYTF
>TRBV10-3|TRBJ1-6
CAIKPQTGSPLHF